This T cell receptor beta chain was profiled in a study of CD8+ T cells in alopecia areata. Study-level results: Persistence during tofacitinib was seen for many expanded lesional clones in scalp and blood. Expanded CD8+ clones among the top 100, and scalp clonality, were significantly decreased by tofacitinib.

As the sequencing template, cDNA was produced by extracting RNA and reverse transcribing it. TCRdb keeps only in-frame clones here, not all; method: immunoSEQ multiplex PCR. Of 170,000 or so clones listed, roughly 53% are singletons. Treatment in this sample: oral pan-JAK inhibitor, 5-10 mg twice daily. PBMCs served as the source from which CD4+ and CD8+ T cells were sorted. Turning to this clone: Its antigen is currently unknown.

The CDR3 has 15 residues. V lost 2 bases, J lost 2 bases, and 12 bases lay in between. CDR1 and CDR2 from the germline V gene are MNHEY and SVGAGI. The material was CD8+ T cells sorted from blood, obtained at week 24, from a patient treated with tofacitinib. The rearrangement links TRBV6-5 to TRBJ1-1; no firm D call. The source is a human donor with alopecia areata. The CDR3 here is CASSYGSDYNTEAFF. Written as DNA, the CDR3 is TGTGCCAGCAGTTACGGGTCAGACTATAACACTGAAGCTTTCTTT.